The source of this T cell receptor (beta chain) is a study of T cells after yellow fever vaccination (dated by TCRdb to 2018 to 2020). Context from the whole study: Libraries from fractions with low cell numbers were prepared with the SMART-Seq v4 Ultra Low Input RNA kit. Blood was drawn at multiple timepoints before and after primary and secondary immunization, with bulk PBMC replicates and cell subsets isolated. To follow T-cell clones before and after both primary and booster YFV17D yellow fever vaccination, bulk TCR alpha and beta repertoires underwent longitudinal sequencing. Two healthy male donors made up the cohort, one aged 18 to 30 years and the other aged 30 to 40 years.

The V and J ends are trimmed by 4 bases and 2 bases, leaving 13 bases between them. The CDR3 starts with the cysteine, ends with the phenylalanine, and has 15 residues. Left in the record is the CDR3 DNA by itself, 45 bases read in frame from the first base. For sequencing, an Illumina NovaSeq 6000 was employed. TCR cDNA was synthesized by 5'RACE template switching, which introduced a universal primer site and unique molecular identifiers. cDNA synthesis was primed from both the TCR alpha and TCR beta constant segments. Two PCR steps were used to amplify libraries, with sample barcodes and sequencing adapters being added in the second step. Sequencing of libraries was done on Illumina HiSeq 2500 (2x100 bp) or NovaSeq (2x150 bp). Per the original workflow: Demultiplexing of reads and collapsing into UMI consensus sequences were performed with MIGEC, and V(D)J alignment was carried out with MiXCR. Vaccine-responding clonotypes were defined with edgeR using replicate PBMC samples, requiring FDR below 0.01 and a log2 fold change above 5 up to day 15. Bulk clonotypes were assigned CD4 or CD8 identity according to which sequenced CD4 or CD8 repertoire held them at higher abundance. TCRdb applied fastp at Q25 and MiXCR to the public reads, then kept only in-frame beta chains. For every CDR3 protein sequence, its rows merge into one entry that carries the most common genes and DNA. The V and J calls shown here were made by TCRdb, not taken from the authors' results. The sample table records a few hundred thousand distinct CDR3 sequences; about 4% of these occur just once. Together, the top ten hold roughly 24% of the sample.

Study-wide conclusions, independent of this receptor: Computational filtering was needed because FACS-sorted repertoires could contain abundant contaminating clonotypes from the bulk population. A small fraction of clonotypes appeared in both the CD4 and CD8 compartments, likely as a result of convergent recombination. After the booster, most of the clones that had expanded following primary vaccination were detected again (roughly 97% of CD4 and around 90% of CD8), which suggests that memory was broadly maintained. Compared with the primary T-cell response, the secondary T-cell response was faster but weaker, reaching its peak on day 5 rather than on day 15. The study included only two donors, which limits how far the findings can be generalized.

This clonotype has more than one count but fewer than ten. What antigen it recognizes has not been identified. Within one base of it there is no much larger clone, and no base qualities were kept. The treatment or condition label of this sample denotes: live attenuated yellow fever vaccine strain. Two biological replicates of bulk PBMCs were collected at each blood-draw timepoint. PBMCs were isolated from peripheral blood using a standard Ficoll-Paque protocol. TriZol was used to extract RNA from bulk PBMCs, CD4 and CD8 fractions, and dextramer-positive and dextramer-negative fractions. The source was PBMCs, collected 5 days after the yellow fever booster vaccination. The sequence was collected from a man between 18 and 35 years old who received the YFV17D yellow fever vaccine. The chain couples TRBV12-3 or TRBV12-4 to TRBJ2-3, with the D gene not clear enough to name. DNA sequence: TGTGCCAGCAGTTCACCGCCAGTAGTCACAGATACGCAGTATTTT. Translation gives CASSSPPVVTDTQYF.